The clone carrying this T cell receptor (beta chain) appeared many times. The antigen remains undetermined. This specimen belongs to a study of regulatory T cells in long-lasting Graves disease. On the study more broadly: Patients with new Graves' disease had used antithyroid drugs below 3 months.

Arm-PCR with iRepertoire HTBI primers amplified the CDR3 regions for these TCR beta libraries. One entry per CDR3 protein results from TCRdb running MiXCR on the multiplex PCR reads. This table has 400,000 to 450,000 distinct CDR3 sequences, around 14% appearing once. Study-wide findings and caveats: Newly diagnosed Graves' patients had higher TCR diversity than persistent ones.

Time point here: newly diagnosed GD, antithyroid drugs for less than 3 months. The TCR library was made from RNA that had been extracted from PBMCs in TRIzol. The source of the patients was an endocrinology department in Xi'an, China. Germline-derived CDR1 and CDR2 are SGHRS and YFSETQ. This CDR3 comprises 14 residues. V was clipped by 8 bases and J by 4 bases; unmatched bases: 10. The data also belong to a second study, concerning T cells in Graves' hyperthyroidism and ophthalmopathy. From that second work: Blood also showed most of the thyroid clonotypes that were expanded above 0.001.

The V gene is TRBV5-1, the J gene TRBJ2-7; the match to TRBD1 covers 9 bases. The material sequenced was peripheral blood mononuclear cells (PBMCs), taken at new diagnosis, from a patient treated with antithyroid drugs. The source of this sequence is a woman aged 30 to 39 with Graves disease. Here the CDR3 DNA reads TGCGCCAGTCTCTGGGACAGGGAAGGGTACGAGCAGTACTTC. Its translation is CASLWDREGYEQYF.